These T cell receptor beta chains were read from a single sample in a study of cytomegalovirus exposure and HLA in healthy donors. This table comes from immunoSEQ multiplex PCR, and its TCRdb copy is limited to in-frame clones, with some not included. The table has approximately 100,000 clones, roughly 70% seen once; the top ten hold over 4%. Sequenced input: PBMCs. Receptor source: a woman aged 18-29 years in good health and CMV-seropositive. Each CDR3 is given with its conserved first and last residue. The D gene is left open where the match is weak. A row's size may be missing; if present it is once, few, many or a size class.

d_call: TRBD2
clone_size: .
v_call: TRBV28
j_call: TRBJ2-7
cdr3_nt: TGTGCCAGCAGTAGGGCTGGGACTACTTTTTCCTACGAGCAGTACTTC
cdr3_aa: CASSRAGTTFSYEQYF

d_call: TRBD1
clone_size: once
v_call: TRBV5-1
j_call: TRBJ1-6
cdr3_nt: TGCGCCAGCAGCTTGAGGCAGGGGGGTAATTCACCCCTCCACTTT
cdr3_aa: CASSLRQGGNSPLHF

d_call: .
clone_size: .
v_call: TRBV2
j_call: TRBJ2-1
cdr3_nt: TGTGCCGGGGGACTTGGGCCCTACAATGAGCAGTTCTTC
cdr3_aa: CAGGLGPYNEQFF

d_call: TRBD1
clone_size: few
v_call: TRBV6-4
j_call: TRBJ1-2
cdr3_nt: TGTGCCAGCAGTGACGGGACAGGGTATGGCTACACCTTC
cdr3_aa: CASSDGTGYGYTF

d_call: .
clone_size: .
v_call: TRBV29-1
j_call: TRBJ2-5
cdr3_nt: TGCAGCGTTGAATTGTTAGGCGGGCAAGAGACCCAGTACTTC
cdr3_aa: CSVELLGGQETQYF

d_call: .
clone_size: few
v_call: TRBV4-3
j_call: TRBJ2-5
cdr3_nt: TGCGCCAGCAGCCAAGATCTAGAGCAGGGAGAGACCCAGTACTTC
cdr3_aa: CASSQDLEQGETQYF

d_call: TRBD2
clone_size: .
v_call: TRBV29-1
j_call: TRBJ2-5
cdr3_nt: TGCAGCGTCCTTAGCGGGGGAGAGACCCAGTACTTC
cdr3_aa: CSVLSGGETQYF

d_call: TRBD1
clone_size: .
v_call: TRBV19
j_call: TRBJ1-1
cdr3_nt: TGTGCCAGTAGACGCTCCCGGGGGACAGGGGGCGCGGTGAGGACTGAAGCTTTCTTT
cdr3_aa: CASRRSRGTGGAVRTEAFF

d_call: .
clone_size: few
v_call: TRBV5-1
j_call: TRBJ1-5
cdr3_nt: TGCGCCAGCAGCTTGGCCCCCGGCGGTCAGCCCCAGCATTTT
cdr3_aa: CASSLAPGGQPQHF

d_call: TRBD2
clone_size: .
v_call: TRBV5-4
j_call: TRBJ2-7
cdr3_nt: TGTGCCAGCAGCTCGGGACTAGCGGGGTACGAGCAGTACTTC
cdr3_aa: CASSSGLAGYEQYF

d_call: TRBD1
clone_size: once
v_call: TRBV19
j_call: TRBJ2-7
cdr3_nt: TGTGCCAGTAGTGGCCGGGACAGATCCTACGAGCAGTACTTC
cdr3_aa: CASSGRDRSYEQYF

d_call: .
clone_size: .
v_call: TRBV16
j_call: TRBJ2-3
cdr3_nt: TGTGCCAGCAGCCAACTCGGAAAGGGGGGGACAGATACGCAGTATTTT
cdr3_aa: CASSQLGKGGTDTQYF

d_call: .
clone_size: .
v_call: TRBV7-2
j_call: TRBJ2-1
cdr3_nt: TGTGCCAGCAGCCCTCTAAGCTCCTACAATGAGCAGTTCTTC
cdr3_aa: CASSPLSSYNEQFF

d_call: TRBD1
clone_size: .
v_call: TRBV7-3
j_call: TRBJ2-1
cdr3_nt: TGTGCCAGCAGCTATACGGGACAGGTCAATGAGCAGTTCTTC
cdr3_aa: CASSYTGQVNEQFF

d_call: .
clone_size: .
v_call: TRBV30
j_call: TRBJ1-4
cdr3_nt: TGTGCCTGGAGTGTACAGGACGGTGAAAAACTGTTTTTT
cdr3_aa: CAWSVQDGEKLFF

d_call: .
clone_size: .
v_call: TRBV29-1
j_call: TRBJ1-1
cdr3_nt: TGCAGCGCCCGACAGCTGAACACTGAAGCTTTCTTT
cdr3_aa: CSARQLNTEAFF

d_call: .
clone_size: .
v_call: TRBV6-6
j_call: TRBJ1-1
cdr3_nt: TGTGCCAGCAGGGGAGAGGCTACAAACGAAGCTTTCTTT
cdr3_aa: CASRGEATNEAFF